The 25 T cell receptor beta chains reported below all come from one sample, sequenced in a study of cytomegalovirus exposure and HLA in healthy donors. 60 Vbeta and 13 Jbeta primers were used in PCR. TCRdb keeps only in-frame clones here, not all; method: immunoSEQ multiplex PCR. The table includes approximately 170,000 clones, around 80% detected once. Material: PBMCs. These receptors were taken from a boy younger than 10 in good health and CMV-seronegative.

This chain connects TRBV6-5 to TRBJ2-5; 10 bases align to TRBD2. The CDR3 runs to 15 residues. Germline V gene lookup returns CDR1 MNHEY and CDR2 SVGAGI. J gave up 2 bases and V 6 bases, and 6 bases lay outside the gene matches. This CDR3 is CASRKGLARQETQYF. CDR3 DNA sequence: TGTGCCAGCAGAAAGGGACTAGCGAGACAAGAGACCCAGTACTTC.

The sample holds one count of this clone. This chain links TRBV6-1 with TRBJ1-2; unclear D gene. Trimming removed 7 bases at V and 5 bases at J, with 8 bases between. Germline V lookup: CDR1 MNHNS, CDR2 SASEGT. The CDR3 sequence is 11 residues long. The CDR3, as DNA: TGTGCCAGCACCCGGGATTATGGCTACACCTTC. Its protein is CASTRDYGYTF.

This chain connects TRBV27 to TRBJ2-7; D is possibly TRBD1 (6 bases). CDR3 length equals 13 residues. Germline lookup yields CDR1 MNHEY and CDR2 SMNVEV (reference sequence). The V and J ends lost 6 bases and 6 bases respectively, with 15 bases between them. This chain's CDR3 is CASRNRERAEQYF. The CDR3 nucleotides read TGTGCCAGCAGAAACAGGGAAAGGGCCGAGCAGTACTTC.

V is TRBV7-9 and J is TRBJ2-5; 15 bases are shared with TRBD2. Germline trimming cut 4 bases from V and 5 bases from J; bases unmatched to any gene: 8. CDR1 is SEHNR and CDR2 is FQNEAQ in the germline V gene (reference sequence). This CDR3 has 17 residues. The CDR3, as DNA: TGTGCCAGCAGCTCCAGCTTAGGGACTAGCGGGAGGGAGACCCAGTACTTC. Its translation is CASSSSLGTSGRETQYF.

This clone was detected once. The V gene is TRBV7-8, the J gene TRBJ2-7; 7 bases fit TRBD1. The V gene end was trimmed by 0 bases and the J gene end by 7 bases; junction bases not matched to a gene: 3. This CDR3 region has 13 residues. Per germline, CDR1 SGHVS and CDR2 FQNEAQ. The CDR3 is CASSLAAGGEQYV. The CDR3 bases are TGTGCCAGCAGCTTAGCGGCAGGGGGAGAGCAGTACGTC.

The chain couples TRBV5-6 to TRBJ1-5; D remains ambiguous. Germline CDR1 is SGHDT and CDR2 is YYEEEE. The CDR3 contains 13 residues. V lost 4 bases to trimming and J lost 2 bases, with 7 bases between them. DNA of the CDR3: TGTGCCAGCAGCCCCTATGGCAATCAGCCCCAGCATTTT. It is translated as CASSPYGNQPQHF.

The rearrangement links TRBV5-6 to TRBJ1-1, with 7 bases fitting TRBD1. J gave up 1 base and V 0 bases, and 6 bases lay outside the gene matches. The CDR3 spans 16 residues. Germline V gene data show CDR1 as SGHDT and CDR2 as YYEEEE. CDR3: CASSLESGGTNTEAFF. The CDR3, as DNA: TGTGCCAGCAGCTTGGAGTCAGGGGGTACGAACACTGAAGCTTTCTTT.

The chain is built from TRBV4-3 and TRBJ1-3; unclear D gene. V gave up 4 bases and J gave up 0 bases, with 10 bases separating them. CDR1 is LGHNA and CDR2 is YSLEER in the germline V gene. The CDR3 contains 15 residues. The CDR3 sequence: CASSLAVGSGNTIYF. The CDR3 nucleotides read TGCGCCAGCAGCCTAGCGGTTGGCTCTGGAAACACCATATATTTT.

The rearrangement links TRBV19 to TRBJ1-5, with D maybe TRBD1 (5 bases). Germline lookup yields CDR1 LNHDA and CDR2 SQIVND (reference sequence). CDR3 length: 13 amino acids. Trimming removed 5 bases from V and 6 bases from J, with 11 bases in between. Written as DNA, the CDR3 is TGTGCCAGTAGTGCGACAGTCGGTCAGCCCCAGCATTTT. This codes for CASSATVGQPQHF.

The chain has TRBV11-2 and TRBJ1-6; no clear D. From germline, CDR1 is SGHAT and CDR2 FQNNGV. Trimming cost V 1 base and J 0 bases, with 7 bases left between them. This CDR3 has 16 amino acids. The CDR3: CASSLAMSSYNSPLHF. DNA for the CDR3: TGTGCCAGCAGCTTAGCAATGAGCTCCTATAATTCACCCCTCCACTTT.

This chain uses TRBV19 with TRBJ1-1, with 8 bases matching TRBD1. The V gene end was trimmed by 6 bases and the J gene end by 1 base; junction bases not matched to a gene: 4. The CDR3 extends over 14 amino acids. Per germline, CDR1 LNHDA and CDR2 SQIVND (reference sequence). The CDR3 protein is CASSLDRANTEAFF. The CDR3 DNA reads as TGTGCCAGTAGCCTGGACAGGGCGAACACTGAAGCTTTCTTT. The full variable domain, rest sourced from reference TRBV19 and TRBJ1-1, is DGGITQSPKYLFRKEGQNVTLSCEQNLNHDAMYWYRQDPGQGLRLIYYSQIVNDFQKGDIAEGYSVSREKKESFPLTVTSAQKNPTAFYLCASSLDRANTEAFFGQGTRLTVV.

As regards this clone: One end of the junction does not line up with germline, which may come from a read error. The gene calls are TRBV7-2 and TRBJ1-6, with unresolved D. The CDR3 consists of 14 residues. Germline V gene sequence: CDR1 SGHTA, CDR2 FQGNSA. The CDR3 DNA sequence: TGTGCCAGCAGCTTAGTACCGGGTAATTCACCCCCCCACTTT. Its translation: CASSLVPGNSPPHF.

In the case of this clone: The junction does not match germline at one end; this may be a read error. The chain uses TRBV7-7 and TRBJ2-2; 11 positions match TRBD2. CDR3 size: 15 residues. Germline lookup yields CDR1 SSHAT and CDR2 FNYEAQ (reference sequence). Here the CDR3 reads CASSQGLAATGELFF. In DNA form, the CDR3 reads TGTGCTAGCAGCCAGGGACTAGCGGCCACCGGGGAGCTGTTTTTT.

The chain employs TRBV27 and TRBJ1-1; TRBD1 matches 8 bases. V shed 5 bases, J shed 5 bases, and the junction held 7 bases outside the gene matches. CDR1 and CDR2 (germline): MNHEY, SMNVEV (reference sequence). CDR3 length: 14 amino acids. CDR3 sequence (DNA): TGTGCCAGCAGTCTCCGGACAGGGAGGACTGAAGCTTTCTTT. The encoded protein is CASSLRTGRTEAFF.

The rearrangement joins TRBV5-4 to TRBJ1-6; TRBD1 agrees at 7 bases. The CDR3 runs 15 residues. The V gene end was trimmed by 0 bases and the J gene end by 9 bases; junction bases not matched to a gene: 6. The germline gives CDR1 SGHNT, CDR2 YYREEE (reference sequence). The CDR3 nucleotides are TGTGCCAGCAGCTTGGTGGGGACAGATTCTTCACCCCTCCACTTT. This encodes CASSLVGTDSSPLHF.

This clone appeared a single time. V and J are TRBV5-1 and TRBJ2-2, with 8 bases fitting TRBD1. J gave up 6 bases and V 7 bases, and 14 bases lay outside the gene matches. The length of the CDR3 is 16 residues. Germline CDR1 reads SGHRS; CDR2 reads YFSETQ. CDR3 loop: CASGPGQGGLSGELFF. CDR3 coding DNA: TGCGCCAGCGGCCCCGGACAGGGCGGTTTGTCCGGGGAGCTGTTTTTT.

A remark on this clone: Other DNA sequences in this specimen translate into the identical CDR3. The chain employs TRBV30 and TRBJ2-5; TRBD1 agrees at 7 bases. The CDR3 contains 19 residues. V lost 0 bases to trimming and J lost 5 bases; unmatched junction nucleotides: 21. CDR1 and CDR2 from the germline V gene are GTSNPN and SVGIG (reference sequence). The CDR3, as DNA: TGTGCCTGGAGTGTACTGCCGCGTGGGAGCACGACAGGGTTGGAGACCCAGTACTTC. Protein product: CAWSVLPRGSTTGLETQYF. Based on the CDR3 plus reference TRBV30 and TRBJ2-5, the full variable domain is SQTIHQWPATLVQPVGSPLSLECTVEGTSNPNLYWYRQAAGRGLQLLFYSVGIGQISSEVPQNLSASRPQDRQFILSSKKLLLSDSGFYLCAWSVLPRGSTTGLETQYFGPGTRLLVL.

The V and J genes are TRBV5-8 and TRBJ1-1, with D perhaps TRBD1 (6 bases). V was pared by 4 bases and J by 7 bases, with 20 bases between. Germline V gene lookup returns CDR1 SGHTS and CDR2 YDEGEE. The CDR3 loop spans 15 amino acids. This CDR3 reads CASSLGTFPGGEAFF. CDR3 coding DNA: TGTGCCAGCAGCCTCGGGACATTCCCGGGGGGTGAAGCTTTCTTT.

The V call is TRBV5-1, the J call TRBJ2-5; D ambiguous. V dropped 2 bases and J dropped 5 bases, with 4 bases sitting between them. The CDR3 is made up of 11 amino acids. In germline, CDR1 is SGHRS, CDR2 YFSETQ. The CDR3 region is CASSFGETQYF. The DNA for the CDR3 is TGCGCCAGCAGCTTCGGGGAGACCCAGTACTTC.

This chain connects TRBV2 to TRBJ2-7; 9 bases fit TRBD2. The CDR3 is 14 residues long. CDR1 and CDR2 (germline): SNHLY, FYNNEI. Germline trimming cut 1 base from V and 6 bases from J; bases unmatched to any gene: 4. The CDR3 coding sequence is TGTGCCAGCAGTGAAGAGGCGGGAGGGGCCGAGCAGTACTTC. Protein product: CASSEEAGGAEQYF.

This rearrangement joins TRBV2 to TRBJ1-4; D unresolved. CDR1 SNHLY and CDR2 FYNNEI come from the germline V gene. Trimming took off 7 bases at V and 0 bases at J, with 9 bases between the two ends. This CDR3 is built from 14 residues. CDR3 sequence reads: CASTELSTNEKLFF. Here the CDR3 DNA reads TGTGCCAGCACCGAGCTCTCAACTAATGAAAAACTGTTTTTT.

V usage is TRBV5-1 and J usage is TRBJ1-1; a weak D match, TRBD1 (6 bases). Germline CDR1 SGHRS, CDR2 YFSETQ. V shed 4 bases and J shed 5 bases, with 18 bases lying between them. This CDR3 has 15 amino acids. CDR3 DNA sequence: TGCGCCAGCAGCCCGCTAGGGGGTGACTTGACTGAAGCTTTCTTT. Translated, it gives CASSPLGGDLTEAFF. Variable domain in full (rest from reference TRBV5-1 and TRBJ1-1): KAGVTQTPRYLIKTRGQQVTLSCSPISGHRSVSWYQQTPGQGLQFLFEYFSETQRNKGNFPGRFSGRQFSNSRSEMNVSTLELGDSALYLCASSPLGGDLTEAFFGQGTRLTVV.

V usage is TRBV16 and J usage is TRBJ1-1, with D perhaps TRBD1 (6 bases). The CDR3 totals 15 residues. Looked up from germline, CDR1 is KGHSY and CDR2 is FQNENV. With 4 bases removed from V and 3 bases from J, the gap between germline ends came to 15 bases. CDR3 in amino acids: CASSRTGTLDTEAFF. DNA for the CDR3: TGTGCCAGCAGCCGGACCGGGACATTAGACACTGAAGCTTTCTTT.

V and J are TRBV4-1 and TRBJ1-2; D uncertain. CDR1 is MGHRA, CDR2 YSYEKL, per germline. The CDR3 spans 17 residues. V was shortened by 1 base and J by 1 base, with 16 bases between the two germline ends. Written as DNA, the CDR3 is TGCGCCAGCAGCCAAGGAATTTTTGGCGGTTTTAACTATGGCTACACCTTC. Protein: CASSQGIFGGFNYGYTF.

The chain is built from TRBV7-2 and TRBJ1-5; D unclear. This CDR3 is built from 17 residues. Germline assignment: CDR1 SGHTA and CDR2 FQGNSA. Between the trimmed V and J ends, which lost 5 bases and 0 bases, there was a span of 17 bases. This chain's CDR3 is CASSLGRSLNSNQPQHF. CDR3 DNA: TGTGCCAGCAGCCTCGGCAGGTCGCTGAATAGCAATCAGCCCCAGCATTTT. Supplemented by reference TRBV7-2 and TRBJ1-5, the full variable domain reads GAGVSQSPSNKVTEKGKDVELRCDPISGHTALYWYRQSLGQGLEFLIYFQGNSAPDKSGLPSDRFSAERTGGSVSTLTIQRTQQEDSAVYLCASSLGRSLNSNQPQHFGDGTRLSIL.